These 24 T cell receptor beta chains originate from one sample sequenced in a study of T cells in localized non-small cell lung cancer. Sequencing was performed with immunoSEQ multiplex PCR; in TCRdb, only in-frame clones are kept and a portion is missing. The sample holds roughly 33,000 clones; more than 70% are singletons and the top ten take 3.5% to 5%. Sample: peripheral blood, taken before any cancer treatment. Receptors originate from a woman aged 40 to 75 with stage I lung adenocarcinoma.

This rearrangement joins TRBV7-8 to TRBJ1-2; no reliable D call. Trimming cost V 4 bases and J 4 bases, with 19 bases left between them. Germline V gives CDR1 SGHVS, CDR2 FQNEAQ. The CDR3 covers 16 residues. CDR3 sequence reads: CASSYGLTRKTYGYTF. The CDR3 bases are TGTGCCAGCAGCTATGGACTTACCCGAAAGACCTATGGCTACACCTTC. Drawing the rest from reference TRBV7-8 and TRBJ1-2, the complete variable domain is GAGVSQSPRYKVAKRGQDVALRCDPISGHVSLFWYQQALGQGPEFLTYFQNEAQLDKSGLPSDRFFAERPEGSVSTLKIQRTQQEDSAVYLCASSYGLTRKTYGYTFGSGTRLTVV.

V usage is TRBV27 and J usage is TRBJ2-5; TRBD1 is a possible D gene (6 bases). V dropped 3 bases and J dropped 5 bases, with 13 bases sitting between them. The CDR3 runs to 14 residues. Germline V gene sequence: CDR1 MNHEY, CDR2 SMNVEV (reference sequence). The CDR3: CASSFIGGRETQYF. CDR3 bases: TGTGCCAGCAGTTTTATTGGGGGCCGGGAGACCCAGTACTTC.

This clone is a singleton in its sample. V is TRBV9 and J is TRBJ2-1, with 8 bases aligning to TRBD2. Germline trimming cut 6 bases from V and 5 bases from J; bases unmatched to any gene: 10. CDR1 SGDLS and CDR2 YYNGEE come from the germline V gene. CDR3 length: 15 residues. The CDR3 loop is CASTQSGGPDNEQFF. DNA of the CDR3: TGTGCCAGCACCCAAAGCGGGGGACCCGACAATGAGCAGTTCTTC. Full variable domain (missing parts from reference TRBV9 and TRBJ2-1): DSGVTQTPKHLITATGQRVTLRCSPRSGDLSVYWYQQSLDQGLQFLIQYYNGEERAKGNILERFSAQQFPDLHSELNLSSLELGDSALYFCASTQSGGPDNEQFFGPGTRLTVL.

This chain joins TRBV4-2 and TRBJ1-5, with no clear D. Trimming removed 1 base at V and 0 bases at J, with 13 bases between. The germline V gene encodes CDR1 LGHNA and CDR2 YNFKEQ. The CDR3 has 17 residues. CDR3 region: CASSQVVGILSNQPQHF. In DNA, the CDR3 is TGTGCCAGCAGCCAAGTAGTAGGGATACTTAGCAATCAGCCCCAGCATTTT.

The chain carries TRBV19 and TRBJ2-7, with D possibly called TRBD1 or TRBD2 (6 bases each). The CDR3 extends over 15 amino acids. CDR1 LNHDA and CDR2 SQIVND come from the germline V gene (reference sequence). V gave up 7 bases and J gave up 5 bases, with 21 bases separating them. CDR3: CASNPAGGPFHEQYF. The CDR3 DNA sequence: TGTGCCAGTAACCCTGCCGGGGGCCCTTTCCACGAGCAGTACTTC. Using reference TRBV19 and TRBJ2-7 for the parts outside the CDR3, the full variable domain is DGGITQSPKYLFRKEGQNVTLSCEQNLNHDAMYWYRQDPGQGLRLIYYSQIVNDFQKGDIAEGYSVSREKKESFPLTVTSAQKNPTAFYLCASNPAGGPFHEQYFGPGTRLTVT.

The rearrangement uses TRBV10-1 and TRBJ2-3; 11 bases fit TRBD2. This CDR3 has 15 residues. Germline V CDR1 and CDR2: WNHNN, SYGVQD (reference sequence). V was pared by 3 bases and J by 3 bases, with 2 bases of the junction left unmatched. CDR3 bases: TGCGCCAGCAGTGATAGCGGGAGGGGAACAGATACGCAGTATTTT. Translated: CASSDSGRGTDTQYF.

The chain couples TRBV9 to TRBJ2-7; D might be TRBD1 or TRBD2, each matching 5 bases. With 4 bases removed from V and 0 bases from J, the gap between germline ends came to 14 bases. Germline lookup yields CDR1 SGDLS and CDR2 YYNGEE. This CDR3 has 15 amino acids. CDR3 protein: CASSPTGTSSYEQYF. In DNA form, the CDR3 reads TGTGCCAGCAGCCCCACCGGGACGTCCTCCTACGAGCAGTACTTC. The full variable domain, in which reference TRBV9 and TRBJ2-7 provide the parts outside the CDR3, is DSGVTQTPKHLITATGQRVTLRCSPRSGDLSVYWYQQSLDQGLQFLIQYYNGEERAKGNILERFSAQQFPDLHSELNLSSLELGDSALYFCASSPTGTSSYEQYFGPGTRLTVT.

This clone was recorded a few times. The CDR3 protein is CASSLVHSQETQYF. The CDR3 DNA sequence: TGTGCCAGCAGCTTAGTTCACAGTCAAGAGACCCAGTACTTC. The chain has TRBV7-2 and TRBJ2-5; no reliable D call. This CDR3 is built from 14 residues. Germline V CDR1 and CDR2: SGHTA, FQGNSA. The germline V and J ends were trimmed by 1 base and 2 bases, with 8 bases remaining between them.

The chain employs TRBV14 and TRBJ1-3; possibly TRBD1 for D (5 bases). This CDR3 region has 16 residues. Germline lookup yields CDR1 SGHDN and CDR2 FVKESK. Trimming left V 3 bases short and J 0 bases short, with 12 bases between. The DNA of the CDR3 is TGTGCCAGCAGCCAGAGTCGACAGAACTCTGGAAACACCATATATTTT. This translates into CASSQSRQNSGNTIYF.

This clone showed up just a few times. V is TRBV6-1 and J is TRBJ1-2, with TRBD1 identical over 8 bases. This CDR3 has 12 amino acids. Germline V gene data show CDR1 as MNHNS and CDR2 as SASEGT. With 6 bases clipped from V and 3 bases from J, the junction kept 0 bases outside the gene matches. The CDR3 region is CASRTGDYGYTF. CDR3 DNA: TGTGCCAGCAGGACAGGGGACTATGGCTACACCTTC.

The rearrangement uses TRBV28 and TRBJ1-2, with D hard to call. The germline CDR1 and CDR2 sequences are MDHEN and SYDVKM. The CDR3 spans 15 residues. V was clipped by 2 bases and J by 13 bases, with 23 bases between them. The CDR3 bases are TGTGCCAGCAGTTTACAAAAACCCCTTGCCCCTCCAAGCACCTTC. Translated, it gives CASSLQKPLAPPSTF.

The sample holds one count of this clone. The chain uses TRBV19 and TRBJ2-7; TRBD1 agrees at 10 bases. The CDR3 totals 15 residues. V lost 5 bases to trimming and J lost 5 bases; unmatched junction nucleotides: 9. Germline assignment: CDR1 LNHDA and CDR2 SQIVND (reference sequence). CDR3 sequence reads: CASSLKGQGIDEQYF. The DNA for the CDR3 is TGTGCCAGTAGTCTTAAGGGACAGGGGATCGACGAGCAGTACTTC. Full variable domain (rest looked up from reference TRBV19 and TRBJ2-7): DGGITQSPKYLFRKEGQNVTLSCEQNLNHDAMYWYRQDPGQGLRLIYYSQIVNDFQKGDIAEGYSVSREKKESFPLTVTSAQKNPTAFYLCASSLKGQGIDEQYFGPGTRLTVT.

The CDR3 nucleotides are TGTGCCAGCAGTGAGACAATTGATCAGCCCCAGCATTTT. This gives the protein CASSETIDQPQHF. The J gene is TRBJ1-5, the V gene TRBV6-1; D is unclear. Trimming pared 3 bases from V and 5 bases from J, leaving 8 bases between. Germline V gene sequence: CDR1 MNHNS, CDR2 SASEGT. The CDR3 spans 13 residues.

The rearrangement links TRBV30 to TRBJ2-2, with D tentatively TRBD1 (5 bases). CDR3 size: 15 residues. V was clipped by 4 bases and J by 0 bases, with 12 bases between them. Germline CDR1 is GTSNPN and CDR2 is SVGIG (reference sequence). CDR3: CAWTPDTSNTGELFF. CDR3 DNA: TGTGCCTGGACCCCGGACACCTCGAACACCGGGGAGCTGTTTTTT.

This chain links TRBV6-6 with TRBJ2-2, with D hard to call. Germline CDR1 and CDR2: MNHNY and SVGAGI (reference sequence). Trimming removed 2 bases from V and 1 base from J, with 5 bases in between. The CDR3 totals 14 residues. CDR3 DNA sequence: TGTGCCAGCAGTTACGGGGAGAACACCGGGGAGCTGTTTTTT. Residues: CASSYGENTGELFF.

The chain has TRBV6-5 and TRBJ1-1; 8 bases fit TRBD1. V shed 4 bases and J 8 bases; nucleotides not matched to a gene: 12. The CDR3 spans 15 residues. Germline V lookup: CDR1 MNHEY, CDR2 SVGAGI. The CDR3 DNA reads as TGTGCCAGCAGTTCGCGGACAGGGTCTTGGTCAGAAGCTTTCTTT. It is translated as CASSSRTGSWSEAFF.

This clone was recorded once. The J gene is TRBJ2-7, the V gene TRBV29-1; 7 positions agree with TRBD1. CDR3 length equals 14 residues. Germline V CDR1 and CDR2: SQVTM, ANQGSEA. Trimming took 6 bases from V and 5 from J; bases not matched to a gene: 13. CDR3 DNA sequence: TGCAGCGTCCAAGCCGGGACAGAGCTCAACGAGCAGTACTTC. Translation: CSVQAGTELNEQYF.

The chain is built from TRBV11-3 and TRBJ1-2, with D possibly being TRBD1 (5 bases). Germline loops: CDR1 SGHNT, CDR2 YENEEA. Trimming removed 4 bases from V and 5 bases from J, with 14 bases in between. There are 14 residues in the CDR3. This CDR3 reads CASSSPPRVYGYTF. The CDR3 nucleotides are TGTGCCAGCAGCTCCCCCCCCAGGGTTTATGGCTACACCTTC.

In regard to this clone: Just one base apart from a much larger clone, this may be a read error. This chain joins TRBV5-4 and TRBJ1-4; tentative D call: TRBD1 (5 bases). The CDR3 contains 14 residues. Germline V gives CDR1 SGHNT, CDR2 YYREEE (reference sequence). V gave up 0 bases and J gave up 5 bases, with 8 bases separating them. This chain's CDR3 is CASSLGQSNEKLFF. The DNA for the CDR3 is TGTGCCAGCAGCTTGGGACAGTCAAATGAAAAACTGTTTTTT.

The chain combines TRBV5-6 with TRBJ2-6; no clear D. Germline values: CDR1 SGHDT, CDR2 YYEEEE. V lost 5 bases, J lost 5 bases, and 17 bases lay in between. CDR3 length: 16 residues. Here the CDR3 reads CASSRRSQSRANVLTF. In nucleotides, the CDR3 is TGTGCCAGCAGTAGGCGGTCACAAAGTCGGGCCAACGTCCTGACTTTC.

This chain uses TRBV5-1 with TRBJ1-4, with unresolved D. There are 15 residues in the CDR3. Germline CDR1 reads SGHRS; CDR2 reads YFSETQ. The V gene lost 1 base and the J gene lost 0 bases, with 7 bases spanning the gap. CDR3 coding DNA: TGCGCCAGCAGCTTGTCTGGTGCAACTAATGAAAAACTGTTTTTT. Protein product: CASSLSGATNEKLFF.

The chain links TRBV27 to TRBJ2-1; 11 bases fit TRBD1. The CDR3 loop spans 19 amino acids. With V trimmed by 3 bases and J by 2 bases, 12 bases remained unmatched. Germline CDR1 is MNHEY and CDR2 is SMNVEV (reference sequence). This CDR3 reads CASSFRTGGGGFPYNEQFF. In DNA form, the CDR3 reads TGTGCCAGCAGTTTCAGGACAGGGGGCGGGGGGTTCCCCTACAATGAGCAGTTCTTC.

The chain recombines TRBV29-1 with TRBJ2-7; 8 nucleotides agree with TRBD1. This CDR3 comprises 13 residues. Germline values: CDR1 SQVTM, CDR2 ANQGSEA. Trimming at V came to 5 bases and at J to 5 bases, leaving 8 bases not matched to a gene. CDR3 in amino acids: CSVSGQGIHEQYF. In DNA, the CDR3 is TGCAGCGTTAGCGGACAGGGTATCCACGAGCAGTACTTC.

In nucleotides, the CDR3 is TGTGCCAGCAGCCAAGATCTACTAGCGGGGAGAGAGACCCAGTACTTC. It encodes CASSQDLLAGRETQYF. The J gene is TRBJ2-5, the V gene TRBV4-2; 10 bases fit TRBD2. Germline CDR1 is LGHNA and CDR2 is YNFKEQ. Trimming cost V 0 bases and J 4 bases; bases outside gene matches: 5. The CDR3 runs 16 residues.